The subject of this entry is one TCR beta chain. Its antigen is not known. The source of the sample is a study of CD8 T cells in ankylosing spondylitis. Study results and limitations: Within ankylosing spondylitis blood, a TCR beta motif made up of roughly eight highly homologous variants appeared to be characteristic. Those disease-linked clones were CD8+; they were also relatively rare in peripheral blood. Earlier studies detected some motif variants in reactive arthritis synovial fluid and blood.

The V and J ends lost 7 bases and 4 bases respectively, with 15 bases between them. The length of the CDR3 is 14 residues. From germline, CDR1 is SGHRS and CDR2 YFSETQ. With molecular barcodes, quantitative 5'-RACE was used to make the TCR beta libraries. MiXCR was run by TCRdb on the 5' RACE reads, yielding one entry per CDR3 protein. The sample includes approximately 500,000 distinct CDR3 sequences, about 12% of them seen just once. This receptor was identified in a male donor with ankylosing spondylitis. The sample consisted of blood, either unsorted or a sorted T cell fraction (not recorded which). This chain uses TRBV5-1 with TRBJ2-1; maybe TRBD1 (5 bases). The CDR3 loop is CASGQQTAYNEQFF. In DNA form, the CDR3 reads TGCGCCAGCGGACAACAGACAGCGTACAATGAGCAGTTCTTC. Full variable domain (outside the CDR3, taken from reference TRBV5-1 and TRBJ2-1): KAGVTQTPRYLIKTRGQQVTLSCSPISGHRSVSWYQQTPGQGLQFLFEYFSETQRNKGNFPGRFSGRQFSNSRSEMNVSTLELGDSALYLCASGQQTAYNEQFFGPGTRLTVL.